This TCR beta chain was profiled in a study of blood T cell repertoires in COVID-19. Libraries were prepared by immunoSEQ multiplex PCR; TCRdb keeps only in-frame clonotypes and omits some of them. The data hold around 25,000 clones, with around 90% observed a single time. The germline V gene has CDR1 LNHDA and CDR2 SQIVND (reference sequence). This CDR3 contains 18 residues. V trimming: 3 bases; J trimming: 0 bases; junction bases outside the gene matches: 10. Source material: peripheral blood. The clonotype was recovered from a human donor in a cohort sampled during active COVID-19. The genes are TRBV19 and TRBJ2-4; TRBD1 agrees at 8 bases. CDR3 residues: CASSIGAGGEGAKNIQYF. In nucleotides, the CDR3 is TGTGCCAGTAGTATCGGGGCAGGGGGCGAGGGAGCCAAAAACATTCAGTACTTC.